These 31 T cell receptor beta chains came from one sample sequenced in a study of blood T cell repertoires in COVID-19. Here immunoSEQ multiplex PCR was the method, and the copy in TCRdb shows in-frame clones only, minus some. The sample holds hundreds of thousands of clones; 70% to 90% are singletons and the top ten take 1.6%. Sequenced material: PBMCs or T cells enriched from blood (not recorded which). These receptors were collected from a woman in her 50s who had recovered from COVID-19.

This clone has more than one count but fewer than ten. The chain carries TRBV29-1 and TRBJ1-1; a weak D match, TRBD1 (5 bases). Trimming removed 7 bases at V and 5 bases at J, with 11 bases between. Germline V gives CDR1 SQVTM, CDR2 ANQGSEA. The CDR3 has 11 amino acids. CDR3 sequence reads: CSARGGTEAFF. Here the CDR3 DNA reads TGCAGCGCCCGGGGGGGGACTGAAGCTTTCTTT.

The chain recombines TRBV5-6 with TRBJ1-1; D gene unclear. Germline V lookup: CDR1 SGHDT, CDR2 YYEEEE. V was shortened by 2 bases and J by 10 bases, with 12 bases between the two germline ends. This CDR3 region has 12 residues. CDR3 residues: CASSFGSRGAFF. CDR3 DNA sequence: TGTGCCAGCAGCTTCGGGTCCCGAGGAGCTTTCTTT.

The chain employs TRBV5-4 and TRBJ2-1; D perhaps matches TRBD2 (6 bases). CDR1 and CDR2 from the germline V gene are SGHNT and YYREEE (reference sequence). The CDR3 has 16 amino acids. Trimming removed 4 bases at V and 4 bases at J, with 18 bases between. The CDR3 is CASSDRFSGVYNEQFF. Here the CDR3 DNA reads TGTGCCAGCAGCGACCGTTTCTCGGGAGTTTACAATGAGCAGTTCTTC.

This clone was recorded a few times. The CDR3 DNA follows: TGTGCCAGCAGCTTGTTGACTGGAGGGGACGGGCAGTTCTTC. Translated: CASSLLTGGDGQFF. The rearrangement uses TRBV5-4 and TRBJ2-1; maybe TRBD2 (6 bases). Germline-derived CDR1 and CDR2 are SGHNT and YYREEE (reference sequence). Deletions cut 1 base from V and 12 bases from J, with 17 bases between. This CDR3 region has 14 residues.

The chain links TRBV7-9 to TRBJ1-1, with 7 bases that match TRBD1. V dropped 5 bases and J dropped 2; count of bases not matched to a gene: 5. This CDR3 has 14 amino acids. Per the germline V gene, CDR1 is SEHNR and CDR2 is FQNEAQ (reference sequence). As DNA, the CDR3 is TGTGCCAGCAGCCTTGGGACAGCAAACACTGAAGCTTTCTTT. Amino acid sequence: CASSLGTANTEAFF.

CDR3 in amino acids: CASSQDWPGNTGELFF. The CDR3 DNA reads as TGTGCCAGCAGCCAAGATTGGCCAGGGAACACCGGGGAGCTGTTTTTT. V is TRBV14 and J is TRBJ2-2; D is ambiguous. The CDR3 is made up of 16 amino acids. Trimming stripped 0 bases from V and 1 base from J, with 9 bases between. Per the germline V gene, CDR1 is SGHDN and CDR2 is FVKESK.

This clone was seen a single time. The CDR3: CASSASTSGGGREGYTF. The CDR3, as DNA: TGTGCCAGCAGCGCATCAACTTCGGGAGGGGGGCGCGAGGGCTACACCTTC. The genes are TRBV9 and TRBJ1-2; perhaps TRBD1 as D (6 bases). This CDR3 comprises 17 residues. Germline CDR1 reads SGDLS; CDR2 reads YYNGEE. V was shortened by 3 bases and J by 8 bases, with 26 bases between the two germline ends.

V and J are TRBV19 and TRBJ2-3; D is perhaps TRBD2 (5 bases). V was shortened by 4 bases and J by 0 bases, with 14 bases between the two germline ends. The CDR3 has 16 residues. Germline-derived CDR1 and CDR2 are LNHDA and SQIVND (reference sequence). Written as DNA, the CDR3 is TGTGCCAGTAGTAGCCAGGACGGGATTAGCACAGATACGCAGTATTTT. It yields the protein CASSSQDGISTDTQYF.

The chain carries TRBV30 and TRBJ1-5; 9 nucleotides agree with TRBD1. The CDR3 runs to 16 residues. Per germline, CDR1 GTSNPN and CDR2 SVGIG (reference sequence). Losses at the gene ends were 0 bases for V and 5 bases for J; bases not matched to a gene: 8. CDR3 sequence: CAWSVSPGQGYQPQHF. CDR3 nucleotides: TGTGCCTGGAGTGTTTCCCCGGGACAGGGTTATCAGCCCCAGCATTTT.

The DNA of the CDR3 is TGCGCCAGCGAGGAGGGACAGCTTACCTACGAGCAGTACTTC. Protein sequence: CASEEGQLTYEQYF. The chain uses TRBV10-2 and TRBJ2-7; a possible D gene is TRBD1 (7 bases). The germline V gene has CDR1 WSHSY and CDR2 SAAADI. The CDR3 contains 14 residues. Trimming removed 8 bases at V and 2 bases at J, with 16 bases between.

This chain connects TRBV29-1 to TRBJ1-1, with 9 bases fitting TRBD1. J gave up 6 bases and V 4 bases, and 9 bases lay outside the gene matches. The CDR3 spans 14 residues. Germline V lookup: CDR1 SQVTM, CDR2 ANQGSEA. CDR3 in DNA: TGCAGCGTTGCCCAGGGACAGGGAAACGCTGAAGCTTTCTTT. Protein: CSVAQGQGNAEAFF.

With regard to this clone: A junction end diverges from the germline sequence, so it may reflect a read error. The chain recombines TRBV24-1 with TRBJ2-1, with D possibly matching TRBD1 (6 bases). The CDR3 totals 12 residues. Germline CDR1 is KGHDR and CDR2 is SFDVKD. The CDR3 coding sequence is TGTGCCACCAGTGATTTCACAGGGAGACGAGTCTTC. It is translated as CATSDFTGRRVF.

The V gene is TRBV28, the J gene TRBJ2-5, with D tentatively TRBD2 (5 bases). V was pared by 2 bases and J by 9 bases, with 10 bases between. Looked up from germline, CDR1 is MDHEN and CDR2 is SYDVKM. There are 12 residues in the CDR3. CDR3 residues: CASSLLRLPQYF. The CDR3 nucleotides read TGTGCCAGCAGTTTACTGCGACTACCCCAGTACTTC.

This clone was counted once. The rearrangement links TRBV28 to TRBJ2-5, with 8 bases identical to TRBD2. Germline assignment: CDR1 MDHEN and CDR2 SYDVKM. Trimming removed 10 bases from V and 7 bases from J; junction bases left unmatched: 11. The CDR3 is 13 amino acids. The CDR3 sequence: CATSSGTRGTQYF. DNA for the CDR3: TGTGCCACATCGTCCGGGACTAGGGGGACCCAGTACTTC.

J is TRBJ2-7 and V is TRBV28; the match to TRBD2 covers 8 bases. Germline values: CDR1 MDHEN, CDR2 SYDVKM. Trimming removed 2 bases from V and 2 bases from J; junction bases left unmatched: 11. The CDR3 consists of 17 residues. Here the CDR3 reads CASSLRSREAPTYEQYF. The CDR3 DNA follows: TGTGCCAGCAGTTTACGGTCGCGGGAGGCCCCAACCTACGAGCAGTACTTC.

This sequence joins TRBV5-1 and TRBJ2-3, with 9 bases matching TRBD2. In germline, CDR1 is SGHRS, CDR2 YFSETQ. The CDR3 is 16 amino acids. V gave up 4 bases and J gave up 4 bases; unmatched junction bases: 10. CDR3 nucleotides: TGCGCCAGCAGCCTGAAAGGCGGGAGGGCCGCAGATACGCAGTATTTT. This encodes CASSLKGGRAADTQYF. The full variable domain, rest sourced from reference TRBV5-1 and TRBJ2-3, is KAGVTQTPRYLIKTRGQQVTLSCSPISGHRSVSWYQQTPGQGLQFLFEYFSETQRNKGNFPGRFSGRQFSNSRSEMNVSTLELGDSALYLCASSLKGGRAADTQYFGPGTRLTVL.

The rearrangement links TRBV29-1 to TRBJ1-1; no firm D call. Trimming left V 5 bases short and J 1 base short, with 8 bases between. The CDR3 extends over 12 amino acids. Looked up from germline, CDR1 is SQVTM and CDR2 is ANQGSEA. CDR3 coding DNA: TGCAGCGTTAATGCGGGGAACACTGAAGCTTTCTTT. Encoded protein: CSVNAGNTEAFF. Full variable domain (outside the CDR3, taken from reference TRBV29-1 and TRBJ1-1): SAVISQKPSRDICQRGTSLTIQCQVDSQVTMMFWYRQQPGQSLTLIATANQGSEATYESGFVIDKFPISRPNLTFSTLTVSNMSPEDSSIYLCSVNAGNTEAFFGQGTRLTVV.

The chain employs TRBV6-5 and TRBJ1-5, with 7 bases aligning to TRBD1. After removal of 6 bases from V and 6 bases from J, the junction contained 8 bases not matched to a gene. This CDR3 contains 14 residues. Germline lookup yields CDR1 MNHEY and CDR2 SVGAGI. CDR3 amino acids: CASSTDRAGQPQHF. CDR3 DNA: TGTGCCAGCAGCACAGACAGGGCGGGTCAGCCCCAGCATTTT.

The chain couples TRBV5-8 to TRBJ2-3; 11 nucleotides line up with TRBD2. J was trimmed by 2 bases and V by 0 bases; bases with no gene match: 8. Germline-derived CDR1 and CDR2 are SGHTS and YDEGEE. This CDR3 has 18 residues. CDR3 amino acids: CASSLVYPSGRYTDTQYF. CDR3 nucleotide sequence: TGTGCCAGCAGCTTGGTATATCCTAGCGGGAGGTACACAGATACGCAGTATTTT.

CDR3 protein: CASSKESLLAREDTRPYDTYEQYF. CDR3 nucleotides: TGTGCCAGCAGCAAAGAGTCCCTACTAGCCCGGGAGGACACACGCCCCTATGATACCTACGAGCAGTACTTC. The chain uses TRBV21-1 and TRBJ2-7; TRBD2 is taken as the D call from the table, unchecked against the DNA. TRBV21-1 is a recognized pseudogene. The CDR3 is made up of 24 amino acids.

CDR3 region: CASSFGGTGTGELFF. The DNA for the CDR3 is TGTGCCAGCAGTTTTGGGGGGACGGGGACCGGGGAGCTGTTTTTT. This chain joins TRBV27 and TRBJ2-2; weak D call: TRBD2 (6 bases). The CDR3 totals 15 residues. CDR1 and CDR2 from the germline V gene are MNHEY and SMNVEV (reference sequence). V was clipped by 3 bases and J by 5 bases, with 13 bases between them.

The V call is TRBV6-5, the J call TRBJ1-3; TRBD1 agrees at 7 bases. The V segment lost 7 bases and the J segment 7 bases; nucleotides outside the gene matches: 13. This CDR3 region has 15 residues. Germline-derived CDR1 and CDR2 are MNHEY and SVGAGI. In DNA form, the CDR3 reads TGTGCCAGCAATACTGACAGGGAAGGGAGGAACACCATATATTTT. It yields the protein CASNTDREGRNTIYF.

This sequence joins TRBV7-9 and TRBJ2-1; D call uncertain. This CDR3 is built from 11 residues. Germline values: CDR1 SEHNR, CDR2 FQNEAQ (reference sequence). Trimming cost V 5 bases and J 10 bases, with 9 bases left between them. The CDR3 nucleotides read TGTGCCAGCAGCGCCACTCTAGAGCAGTTCTTC. Its translation is CASSATLEQFF. Looking up the rest from reference TRBV7-9 and TRBJ2-1 gives the full variable domain: DTGVSQNPRHKITKRGQNVTFRCDPISEHNRLYWYRQTLGQGPEFLTYFQNEAQLEKSRLLSDRFSAERPKGSFSTLEIQRTEQGDSAMYLCASSATLEQFFGPGTRLTVL.

The genes are TRBV12-5 and TRBJ2-3; tentatively, D is TRBD1 (5 bases). The CDR3 runs to 15 residues. Trimming cost V 1 base and J 4 bases, with 12 bases left between them. Germline CDR1 LGHNT, CDR2 FRNRAP. CDR3: CASGLGGQGADTQYF. The DNA for the CDR3 is TGTGCTAGTGGTTTGGGAGGACAAGGGGCAGATACGCAGTATTTT.

The genes are TRBV19 and TRBJ1-5; 9 bases line up with TRBD1. Germline values: CDR1 LNHDA, CDR2 SQIVND (reference sequence). Losses at the gene ends were 5 bases for V and 6 bases for J; bases not matched to a gene: 2. The CDR3 is made up of 13 amino acids. The CDR3 region is CASSGTGTQPQHF. The DNA for the CDR3 is TGTGCCAGTAGTGGGACAGGGACTCAGCCCCAGCATTTT.

The J gene is TRBJ2-5, the V gene TRBV29-1, with 8 bases aligning to TRBD2. Unmatched junction bases numbered 5, after V lost 4 bases and J lost 1 base. This CDR3 has 14 amino acids. From germline, CDR1 is SQVTM and CDR2 ANQGSEA. In nucleotides, the CDR3 is TGCAGCGTTGTCCCAACTAGCGGCCAAGAGACCCAGTACTTC. Amino acids: CSVVPTSGQETQYF.

The V and J genes are TRBV2 and TRBJ2-1; 12 bases match TRBD2. The CDR3 runs to 15 residues. CDR1 and CDR2 from the germline V gene are SNHLY and FYNNEI. Unmatched junction bases numbered 8, after V lost 6 bases and J lost 8 bases. Here the CDR3 reads CASRASGRALDEQFF. The CDR3 DNA follows: TGTGCCAGCAGGGCTAGCGGGAGGGCCTTGGATGAGCAGTTCTTC. The full variable domain, its missing parts supplied by reference TRBV2 and TRBJ2-1, is EPEVTQTPSHQVTQMGQEVILRCVPISNHLYFYWYRQILGQKVEFLVSFYNNEISEKSEIFDDQFSVERPDGSNFTLKIRSTKLEDSAMYFCASRASGRALDEQFFGPGTRLTVL.

The chain has TRBV3-1 (or the pseudogene TRBV3-2) and TRBJ1-4; perhaps TRBD1 as D (5 bases). In germline, CDR1 is LGHDT, CDR2 YNNKEL (reference sequence). V lost 7 bases to trimming and J lost 8 bases, with 14 bases between them. This CDR3 contains 13 residues. The CDR3 nucleotides are TGTGCCAGCACCCGGCAGGGCGAGGAAAAACTGTTTTTT. This gives the protein CASTRQGEEKLFF.

CDR3 amino acids: CASSLDPASGSVYEQYF. The CDR3 bases are TGTGCCAGCAGCTTAGATCCGGCTAGCGGGAGTGTATACGAGCAGTACTTC. The chain is built from TRBV7-4 and TRBJ2-7; 10 positions match TRBD2. Germline assignment: CDR1 SGHVT and CDR2 SQSDAQ. The CDR3 runs to 17 residues. Losses at the gene ends were 1 base for V and 4 bases for J; bases not matched to a gene: 10. Together with reference TRBV7-4 and TRBJ2-7, the CDR3 gives the full variable domain: GAGVSQSPRYKVAKRGRDVALRCDSISGHVTLYWYRQTLGQGSEVLTYSQSDAQRDKSGRPSGRFSAERPERSVSTLKIQRTEQGDSAVYLCASSLDPASGSVYEQYFGPGTRLTVT.

The J gene is TRBJ2-2, the V gene TRBV6-5; 10 positions match TRBD2. Trimming at V came to 5 bases and at J to 4 bases, leaving 4 bases not matched to a gene. There are 15 residues in the CDR3. From germline, CDR1 is MNHEY and CDR2 SVGAGI. DNA for the CDR3: TGTGCCAGCAGTCTAGCGGGAGCTGTCACCGGGGAGCTGTTTTTT. Translated: CASSLAGAVTGELFF.

CDR3 in amino acids: CASSYSLSGGNEQFF. CDR3 bases: TGTGCCAGCAGTTACTCCCTGTCGGGAGGCAATGAGCAGTTCTTC. This sequence joins TRBV6-5 and TRBJ2-1; 7 bases match TRBD2. V was clipped by 0 bases and J by 6 bases; unmatched bases: 5. Germline V CDR1 and CDR2: MNHEY, SVGAGI. The CDR3 sequence is 15 residues long.